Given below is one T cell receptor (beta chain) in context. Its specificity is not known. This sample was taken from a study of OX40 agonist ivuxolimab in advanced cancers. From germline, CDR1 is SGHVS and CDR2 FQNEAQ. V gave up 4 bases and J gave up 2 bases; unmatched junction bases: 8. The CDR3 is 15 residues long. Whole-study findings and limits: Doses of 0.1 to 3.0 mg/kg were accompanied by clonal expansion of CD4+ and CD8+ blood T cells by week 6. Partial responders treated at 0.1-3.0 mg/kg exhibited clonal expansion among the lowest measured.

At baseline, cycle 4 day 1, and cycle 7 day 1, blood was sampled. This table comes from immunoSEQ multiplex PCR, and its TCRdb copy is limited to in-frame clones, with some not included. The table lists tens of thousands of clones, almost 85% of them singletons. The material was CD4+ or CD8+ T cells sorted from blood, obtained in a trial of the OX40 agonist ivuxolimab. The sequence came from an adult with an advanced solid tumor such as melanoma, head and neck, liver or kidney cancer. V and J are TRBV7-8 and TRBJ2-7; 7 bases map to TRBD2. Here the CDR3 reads CASSWGGTDTYEQYF. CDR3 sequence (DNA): TGTGCCAGCAGCTGGGGGGGGACTGACACCTACGAGCAGTACTTC.